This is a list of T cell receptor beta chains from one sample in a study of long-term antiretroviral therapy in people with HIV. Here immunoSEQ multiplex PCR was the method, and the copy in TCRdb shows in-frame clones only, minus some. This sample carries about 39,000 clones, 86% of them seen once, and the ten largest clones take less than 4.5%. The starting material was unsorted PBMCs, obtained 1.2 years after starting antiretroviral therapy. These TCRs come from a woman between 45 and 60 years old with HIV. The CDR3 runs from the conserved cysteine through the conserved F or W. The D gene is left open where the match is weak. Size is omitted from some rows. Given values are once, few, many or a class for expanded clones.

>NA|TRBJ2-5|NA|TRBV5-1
CASSNDGSQETQYF
TGCGCCAGCAGCAACGACGGGTCGCAAGAGACCCAGTACTTC
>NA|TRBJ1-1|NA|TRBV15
CATSPESLGVNTEAFF
TGTGCCACCAGTCCCGAGTCGCTCGGGGTGAACACTGAAGCTTTCTTT
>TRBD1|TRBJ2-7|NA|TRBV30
CAWAGTGYSYEQYF
TGTGCCTGGGCCGGGACAGGATACTCCTACGAGCAGTACTTC
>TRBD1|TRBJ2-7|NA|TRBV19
CANQKRAGTGSYEQYF
TGTGCCAATCAAAAGAGAGCCGGGACAGGTTCCTACGAGCAGTACTTC
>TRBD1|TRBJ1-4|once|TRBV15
CATNRGGATNEKLFF
TGTGCCACCAACAGGGGAGGGGCAACTAATGAAAAACTGTTTTTT
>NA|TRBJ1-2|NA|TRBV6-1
CASSEVGRGNYGYTF
TGTGCCAGCAGTGAAGTCGGGCGGGGTAACTATGGCTACACCTTC
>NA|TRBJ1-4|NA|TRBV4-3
CASSQRLLGAKLFF
TGCGCCAGCAGCCAAAGACTCCTGGGCGCAAAACTGTTTTTT
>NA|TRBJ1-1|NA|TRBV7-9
CASSDSWPPGNTEAFF
TGTGCCAGCAGCGACAGTTGGCCCCCCGGGAACACTGAAGCTTTCTTT
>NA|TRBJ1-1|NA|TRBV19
CASSPPLPGRTEAFF
TGTGCCAGTAGTCCCCCTCTCCCAGGTCGTACTGAAGCTTTCTTT
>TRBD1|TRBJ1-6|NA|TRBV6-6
CASSGWDRKNSPLHF
TGTGCCAGCAGTGGGTGGGACAGAAAAAATTCACCCCTCCACTTT
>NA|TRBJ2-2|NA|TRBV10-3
CAISGSSRGRYTGELFF
TGTGCCATCAGTGGCAGTAGCCGGGGCCGGTACACCGGGGAGCTGTTTTTT
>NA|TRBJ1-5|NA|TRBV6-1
CASSEAEFSNQPQHF
TGTGCCAGCAGTGAAGCCGAATTTAGCAATCAGCCCCAGCATTTT
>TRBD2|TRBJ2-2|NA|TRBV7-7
CASSPTWTSGTDTGELFF
TGTGCTAGCAGCCCCACTTGGACTAGCGGGACCGACACCGGGGAGCTGTTTTTT
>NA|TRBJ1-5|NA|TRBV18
CASSPYRDQPQHF
TGTGCCAGCTCACCTTACAGGGACCAGCCCCAGCATTTT
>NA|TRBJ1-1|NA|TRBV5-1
CASSLWAGNTEAFF
TGCGCCAGCAGCTTGTGGGCAGGGAACACTGAAGCTTTCTTT
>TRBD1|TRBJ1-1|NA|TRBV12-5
CASGYAGQVNTEAFF
TGTGCTAGTGGTTACGCCGGACAGGTGAACACTGAAGCTTTCTTT
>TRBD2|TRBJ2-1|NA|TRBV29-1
CSGDSGGAPGQFF
TGCAGCGGGGATAGCGGGGGGGCCCCGGGGCAGTTCTTC
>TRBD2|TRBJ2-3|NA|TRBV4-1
CASSQVGSGRRYF
TGCGCCAGCAGCCAAGTTGGAAGCGGGAGGCGGTATTTT
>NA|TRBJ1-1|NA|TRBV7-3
CASSLKAPGHTEAFF
TGTGCCAGCAGCTTAAAGGCACCTGGACACACTGAAGCTTTCTTT